This paragraph reports one T cell receptor (beta chain). This clone was observed a handful of times. This clone's antigen is unknown. Within one base of it there is no much larger clone, and no base qualities were kept. What this sample's time point label stands for: cells obtained before transplantation from donor or recipient. CD3+CD4+ and CD3+CD8+ populations were FACS-sorted from unstimulated pre-transplant donor and recipient cells taken from spleen or lymph nodes. Libraries were constructed by the immunoSEQ multiplex PCR assay. In most patients, genomic DNA was isolated using the Qiagen DNeasy Blood and Tissue Kit and sent frozen to Adaptive Biotechnologies for TCR sequencing. High-throughput TCR-beta CDR3 sequencing of genomic DNA from most patients was performed by Adaptive Biotechnologies. Under the source paper's analysis protocol: TCR sequencing data were retrieved from Adaptive's ImmunoSEQ software for 18 patients, whereas a few other patients were processed with MiXCR and VDJtools. CD4 versus CD8 sorting errors were corrected by removing sequences found in both subsets at a frequency ratio below 5:1. CDR3 nucleotide sequences shared by donor and recipient were removed because the origin of these sequences could not be assigned. To be classed as alloreactive, a clone needed at least 2-fold expansion over unstimulated cells and a minimum CFSE-low frequency of 0.002% (template counts) or 0.001% (read counts). A clone was considered mappable if detected in the sequenced pre-transplant spleen, lymph node, or MLR CFSE-low populations of the donor or recipient. Cumulative frequency of alloreactive clones was calculated as a percentage of all sequences weighted by copy number. Here the immuneACCESS table is served through TCRdb, limited to in-frame sequences with V and J called. Missing clones are a known gap in these copies; in checked studies unresolved V genes cover under half, and the rest lacks a known reason. Clonal size and the V and J genes are those of that table, whereas D and trimming came from the DNA. The sample data list approximately 88,000 clones, and about nine tenths of these were observed just once. Of the sample, 0.11% falls within the top ten clones.

This specimen belongs to a study of graft-versus-host responses after intestinal transplantation (dated by TCRdb to the early 2020s). Context from the whole study: Recipients received multivisceral, liver-intestinal, or isolated intestinal transplants. All recipients received anti-thymocyte globulin induction followed by maintenance tacrolimus and steroids for approximately 3 years. Samples from three later patients were sequenced in-house on an Illumina MiSeq with MiXCR processing rather than by the commercial service. A peak of at least 4% donor T cells among recipient peripheral blood mononuclear cells was the definition used for donor T cell macrochimerism. To identify alloreactive clones, pre-transplant mixed lymphocyte reaction products were sequenced and then compared with unstimulated pre-transplant donor and recipient T cells. A cohort of 20 to 25 intestinal transplant recipients, including one retransplant, was enrolled, and a few patients lacking pretransplant specimens were excluded. After intestinal transplantation, graft-versus-host and host-versus-graft alloreactive T cell clones in the graft, circulation and bone marrow were tracked using bulk TCR-beta CDR3 sequencing.

Study-wide findings and limitations: GvH clones were detected in recipient bone marrow, and some of these GvH clones were observed earlier in ileal mucosa or blood, consistent with an intestinal mucosal origin. Early after transplant, declines in HvG clones were associated with peak levels of circulating GvH clones. High GvH to HvG T cell clonal ratios were observed in the allografts of patients with donor T cell macrochimerism. Conclusions were limited by the relatively low number and heterogeneity of intestinal transplant patients.

This TCR was recovered from a human donor who received an intestinal transplant. The input for sequencing was unstimulated CD4+ T cells sorted from spleen or lymph node cells, taken before intestinal transplant.

Read as DNA, the sequence is TGTGCCAGCAAGAGGGACAGCGCGAACACTGAAGCTTTCTTT. Its translation reads: CASKRDSANTEAFF. The chain links TRBV25-1 with TRBJ1-1; 7 bases in between match TRBD1. Inclusive of the bounding cysteine and phenylalanine, the CDR3 is 14 residues long. Only the CDR3 DNA stays, 42 bases, in frame from base 1. The germline V gene provides CDR1 MGHDK and CDR2 SYGVNS. The junction shows trimming of 7 bases on V and 1 base on J, and the gene matches do not reach 6 bases of it.